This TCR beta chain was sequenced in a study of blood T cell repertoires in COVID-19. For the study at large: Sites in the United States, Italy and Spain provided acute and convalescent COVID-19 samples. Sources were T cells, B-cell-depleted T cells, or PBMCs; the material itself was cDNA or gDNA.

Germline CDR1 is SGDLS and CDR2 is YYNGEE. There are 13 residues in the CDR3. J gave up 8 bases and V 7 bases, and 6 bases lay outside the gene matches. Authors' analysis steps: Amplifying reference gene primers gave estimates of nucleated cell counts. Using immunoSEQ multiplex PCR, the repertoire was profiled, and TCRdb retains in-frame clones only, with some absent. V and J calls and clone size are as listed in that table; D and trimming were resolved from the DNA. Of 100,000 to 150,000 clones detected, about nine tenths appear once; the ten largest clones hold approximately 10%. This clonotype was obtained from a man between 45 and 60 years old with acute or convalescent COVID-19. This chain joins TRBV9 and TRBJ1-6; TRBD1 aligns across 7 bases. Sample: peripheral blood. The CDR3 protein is CASGTAAYSPLHF. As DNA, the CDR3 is TGTGCCAGCGGGACAGCGGCGTATTCACCCCTCCACTTT.